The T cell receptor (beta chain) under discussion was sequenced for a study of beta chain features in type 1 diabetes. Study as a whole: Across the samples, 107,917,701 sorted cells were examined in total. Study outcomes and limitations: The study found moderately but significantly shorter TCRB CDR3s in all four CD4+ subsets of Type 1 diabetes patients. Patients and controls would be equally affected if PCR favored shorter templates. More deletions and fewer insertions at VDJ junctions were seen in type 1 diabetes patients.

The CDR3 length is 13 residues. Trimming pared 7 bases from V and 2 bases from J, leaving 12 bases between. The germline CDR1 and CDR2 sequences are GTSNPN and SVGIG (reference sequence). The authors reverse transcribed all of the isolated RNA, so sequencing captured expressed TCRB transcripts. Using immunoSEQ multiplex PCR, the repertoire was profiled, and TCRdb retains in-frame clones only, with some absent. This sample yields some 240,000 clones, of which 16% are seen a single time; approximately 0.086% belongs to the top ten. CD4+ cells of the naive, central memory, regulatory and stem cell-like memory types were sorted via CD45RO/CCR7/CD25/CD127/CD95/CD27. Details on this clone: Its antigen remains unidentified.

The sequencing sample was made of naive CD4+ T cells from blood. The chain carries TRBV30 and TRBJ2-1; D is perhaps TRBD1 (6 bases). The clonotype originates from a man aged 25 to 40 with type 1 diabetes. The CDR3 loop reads CASSDRAYNEQFF. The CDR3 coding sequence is TGTGCCTCCTCGGACAGAGCCTACAATGAGCAGTTCTTC.